One and the same sample provided the 8 T cell receptor beta chains below, sequenced in a study of blood T cell repertoires in COVID-19 (dated by TCRdb to about 2020). Receptors were amplified or captured by the immunoSEQ multiplex PCR assay. TCRdb mirrors the immuneACCESS table, restricted to in-frame sequences. Some clones are absent from its copies; in checked studies, under half trace to an unresolved V gene, and the reason for the others is unknown. In this sample the table shows 180,000 or so clones, 80% to 90% of which occur a single time. The top ten hold more than 2.5% of the sample. The sequencing input was peripheral blood. The receptors derive from a man in his fifties or sixties with acute or convalescent COVID-19.

The chain recombines TRBV7-9 with TRBJ2-7; TRBD1 is a possible D gene (6 bases). This CDR3 contains 12 residues. V lost 2 bases and J lost 4, with 6 bases in between. CDR1 SEHNR and CDR2 FQNEAQ come from the germline V gene (reference sequence). DNA for the CDR3: TGTGCCAGCAGCTTAACAGGGTACGAGCAGTACTTC. Translated: CASSLTGYEQYF.

The chain couples TRBV27 to TRBJ2-7; 7 bases are a match to TRBD2. The CDR3 totals 14 residues. Trimming at V came to 6 bases and at J to 3 bases, leaving 8 bases not matched to a gene. The V gene's germline CDR1 is MNHEY and CDR2 SMNVEV (reference sequence). The CDR3 sequence: CASRTRGGSYEQYF. The CDR3 bases are TGTGCCAGCAGGACCCGTGGCGGGAGCTACGAGCAGTACTTC.

The rearrangement uses TRBV28 and TRBJ1-1; 9 bases are a match to TRBD1. V gave up 4 bases and J gave up 3 bases; unmatched junction bases: 9. This CDR3 is built from 16 residues. CDR1 and CDR2 (germline): MDHEN, SYDVKM. The CDR3 loop reads CASSSPGQGVDTEAFF. In DNA form, the CDR3 reads TGTGCCAGCAGTTCTCCGGGACAGGGTGTGGACACTGAAGCTTTCTTT.

The table lists this clone with a count of one. The rearrangement uses TRBV6-2 or TRBV6-3 and TRBJ2-7, with 10 bases aligning to TRBD2. Germline V CDR1 and CDR2: MNHEY, SVGEGT. CDR3 length: 15 residues. The junction had 5 bases not matched to a gene; V was cut back by 6 bases and J by 0 bases. In DNA, the CDR3 is TGTGCCAGCAGACCTAGCGGGAGTAGCTCCTACGAGCAGTACTTC. Translating gives CASRPSGSSSYEQYF.

The rearrangement joins TRBV7-9 to TRBJ2-3; 8 bases line up with TRBD1. The CDR3 runs to 18 residues. Germline assignment: CDR1 SEHNR and CDR2 FQNEAQ (reference sequence). V was clipped by 4 bases and J by 0 bases; unmatched bases: 12. In DNA form, the CDR3 reads TGTGCCAGCAGCTCAGGGACAGGCACGAAAATGAGCACAGATACGCAGTATTTT. Its translation is CASSSGTGTKMSTDTQYF.

J is TRBJ2-1 and V is TRBV25-1; D ambiguous. Trimming took off 3 bases at V and 1 base at J, with 10 bases between the two ends. CDR1 MGHDK and CDR2 SYGVNS come from the germline V gene. The CDR3 loop spans 15 amino acids. The CDR3 loop reads CASSDPTFSYNEQFF. CDR3 nucleotide sequence: TGTGCCAGCAGTGACCCCACTTTTTCCTACAATGAGCAGTTCTTC.

The chain recombines TRBV24-1 with TRBJ2-3; TRBD2 matches 8 bases. V dropped 5 bases and J dropped 9; count of bases not matched to a gene: 3. CDR1 KGHDR and CDR2 SFDVKD come from the germline V gene. The CDR3 has 12 amino acids. CDR3 bases: TGTGCCACCAGTGTCGGGGGGGGGACGCAGTATTTT. Its protein is CATSVGGGTQYF.

The chain couples TRBV9 to TRBJ2-5; D may be TRBD1 (7 bases). Germline V gene lookup returns CDR1 SGDLS and CDR2 YYNGEE. V lost 4 bases, J lost 4 bases, and 23 bases lay in between. CDR3 length: 17 residues. CDR3 sequence reads: CASSLQGVPGGGETQYF. In DNA form, the CDR3 reads TGTGCCAGCAGCCTCCAGGGCGTGCCAGGGGGAGGAGAGACCCAGTACTTC.